This entry lists 13 T cell receptor beta chains sequenced from one sample in a study of T-cell reconstitution after alpha-beta-depleted transplantation in children. Molecular barcoding with unique molecular identifiers was used for the TCRbeta library. TCRdb itself ran the PCR reads through MiXCR, one entry per CDR3 protein. The table records about 500,000 distinct CDR3 sequences, more than 9.5% of them present only once. The input for sequencing was PBMCs, mostly from graft donor cells, taken 180 days after TCRalphabeta/CD19-depleted stem cell transplant. The receptors shown here come from a female patient aged 2-10 years who had a stem cell transplant for aplastic anemia, so the T cells may come from the graft donor.

The rearrangement joins TRBV7-3 to TRBJ2-1, with 8 bases identical to TRBD2. CDR1 SGHTA and CDR2 FQGTGA come from the germline V gene. The trim removed 5 bases at V and 6 bases at J, leaving 12 bases unmatched. The CDR3 spans 16 residues. The CDR3 DNA sequence: TGTGCCAGCAGCCAACTTCCGGGAGGGCCTCTCAATGAGCAGTTCTTC. The encoded protein is CASSQLPGGPLNEQFF.

There are a few counts of this clonotype. The V call is TRBV28, the J call TRBJ1-2; D is perhaps TRBD1 (5 bases). Germline-derived CDR1 and CDR2 are MDHEN and SYDVKM. V was clipped by 6 bases and J by 4 bases, with 12 bases between them. There are 13 residues in the CDR3. The CDR3 protein is CASRQTVFYGYTF. The CDR3 DNA is TGTGCCAGCAGACAGACAGTCTTCTATGGCTACACCTTC.

The rearrangement uses TRBV7-6 and TRBJ2-5; D is undetermined. The V gene's germline CDR1 is SGHVS and CDR2 FNYEAQ. This CDR3 contains 14 residues. V was clipped by 2 bases and J by 5 bases, with 12 bases between them. Written as DNA, the CDR3 is TGTGCCAGCAGCTTACGAACCGTCGGGGAGACCCAGTACTTC. Protein product: CASSLRTVGETQYF. Full variable domain (remainder filled in from reference TRBV7-6 and TRBJ2-5): GAGVSQSPRYKVTKRGQDVALRCDPISGHVSLYWYRQALGQGPEFLTYFNYEAQQDKSGLPNDRFSAERPEGSISTLTIQRTEQRDSAMYRCASSLRTVGETQYFGPGTRLLVL.

There are a few counts of this clonotype. The chain recombines TRBV4-1 with TRBJ2-7; TRBD2 might be the D (5 bases). Trimming shortened V by 0 bases and J by 2 bases, and 11 bases separated the two germline ends. This CDR3 comprises 15 residues. Germline values: CDR1 MGHRA, CDR2 YSYEKL. As DNA, the CDR3 is TGCGCCAGCAGCCAAGACCGGGGAGCGGCCTACGAGCAGTACGTC. As protein: CASSQDRGAAYEQYV.

The table lists this clonotype with a few counts. The chain links TRBV7-2 to TRBJ2-1, with D possibly TRBD1 on 5 matching bases. V was shortened by 4 bases and J by 3 bases, with 10 bases between the two germline ends. Germline CDR1 SGHTA, CDR2 FQGNSA. CDR3 length: 14 amino acids. This CDR3 is CASSSRQLYNEQFF. CDR3 coding DNA: TGTGCCAGCAGCTCAAGACAGCTCTACAATGAGCAGTTCTTC.

This clonotype was observed a few times. The chain joins TRBV20-1 to TRBJ2-7; D might be TRBD1 (5 bases). The CDR3 loop spans 15 amino acids. V lost 1 base, J lost 6 bases, and 19 bases lay in between. Germline assignment: CDR1 DFQATT and CDR2 SNEGSKA (reference sequence). Here the CDR3 DNA reads TGCAGTGCTAGAGTGTTCAGGGCCATCCTAAGCGAGCAGTACTTC. It codes for CSARVFRAILSEQYF.

This clonotype has only a few counts. The chain carries TRBV12-3 or TRBV12-4 and TRBJ2-1; 11 nucleotides align to TRBD2. V trimming: 6 bases; J trimming: 15 bases; junction bases outside the gene matches: 16. The CDR3 spans 15 residues. CDR3 DNA sequence: TGTGCCAGCAGGCCTAACACTAGCGGGAGCATTCGGCGGTTCTTC. Its protein is CASRPNTSGSIRRFF.

The chain couples TRBV3-1 to TRBJ2-3; 9 positions agree with TRBD2. The CDR3 is 17 residues long. Per germline, CDR1 LGHDT and CDR2 YNNKEL (reference sequence). Unmatched junction bases numbered 14, after V lost 5 bases and J lost 5 bases. The CDR3 sequence: CASSTRLAGLAEDTQYF. CDR3 sequence (DNA): TGTGCCAGCAGCACCCGCCTAGCGGGGCTGGCTGAAGATACGCAGTATTTT.

This clonotype was observed a handful of times. The chain uses TRBV29-1 and TRBJ1-2; the match to TRBD1 covers 7 bases. This CDR3 region has 14 residues. Per germline, CDR1 SQVTM and CDR2 ANQGSEA. The J segment lost 1 base and the V segment lost 4 bases, leaving 6 bases of the junction unmatched. The CDR3 here is CSVGRDRDNYGYTF. The DNA for the CDR3 is TGCAGCGTTGGGCGGGACAGAGATAACTATGGCTACACCTTC.

This clonotype was seen a few times. V usage is TRBV27 and J usage is TRBJ1-3, with D tentatively TRBD1 (5 bases). CDR1 MNHEY and CDR2 SMNVEV come from the germline V gene (reference sequence). This CDR3 spans 16 amino acids. V dropped 3 bases and J dropped 4 bases, with 16 bases sitting between them. The CDR3 reads CASSFGTPRLGNTIYF. CDR3 sequence (DNA): TGTGCCAGCAGTTTCGGGACGCCAAGGTTGGGAAACACCATATATTTT.

The sample holds a few counts of this clonotype. V usage is TRBV7-2 and J usage is TRBJ2-1, with 7 bases aligning to TRBD1. CDR3 length: 15 residues. CDR1 and CDR2 from the germline V gene are SGHTA and FQGNSA. With V trimmed by 5 bases and J by 6 bases, 10 bases remained unmatched. This chain's CDR3 is CASSPRQGRGNEQFF. The CDR3 DNA follows: TGTGCCAGCAGCCCTCGACAGGGTCGTGGCAATGAGCAGTTCTTC.

This clonotype has more than one count but fewer than ten. This chain uses TRBV9 with TRBJ1-4; D perhaps matches TRBD1 (5 bases). The CDR3 length is 16 residues. Trimming stripped 0 bases from V and 10 bases from J, with 19 bases between. Germline V gene sequence: CDR1 SGDLS, CDR2 YYNGEE. The CDR3 reads CASSVDRWPRVGKLFF. The CDR3 DNA reads as TGTGCCAGCAGCGTAGACAGGTGGCCCCGGGTCGGAAAACTGTTTTTT.

In its sample, this clonotype was seen many times. The chain couples TRBV5-1 to TRBJ2-7; TRBD1 matches at 7 bases. The CDR3 has 15 amino acids. The germline gives CDR1 SGHRS, CDR2 YFSETQ. Trimming removed 3 bases from V and 4 bases from J; junction bases left unmatched: 10. CDR3 in amino acids: CASSWLTGIQYEQYV. Written as DNA, the CDR3 is TGCGCCAGCAGCTGGCTGACAGGGATTCAATACGAGCAGTACGTC.